Each of the 13 T cell receptor beta chains below was sequenced from the same sample in a study of T cells after yellow fever vaccination. Each CDR3 protein is one row after TCRdb ran MiXCR on the 5' RACE reads. The sample holds hundreds of thousands of distinct CDR3 sequences, around 13% seen once. The sequences come from CD4+ T cells sorted from PBMCs, collected 15 days after the yellow fever booster vaccination. The receptor source for this set is a man younger than 35 who received the YFV17D yellow fever vaccine.

The V gene is TRBV5-1, the J gene TRBJ2-2; 7 bases agree with TRBD2. Germline V lookup: CDR1 SGHRS, CDR2 YFSETQ. With V trimmed by 4 bases and J by 2 bases, 8 bases remained unmatched. The CDR3 contains 16 residues. This CDR3 is CASSPGAGDNTGELFF. The CDR3 DNA sequence: TGCGCCAGCAGCCCCGGGGCGGGGGATAACACCGGGGAGCTGTTTTTT. Complete variable domain (other parts from reference TRBV5-1 and TRBJ2-2): KAGVTQTPRYLIKTRGQQVTLSCSPISGHRSVSWYQQTPGQGLQFLFEYFSETQRNKGNFPGRFSGRQFSNSRSEMNVSTLELGDSALYLCASSPGAGDNTGELFFGEGSRLTVL.

This clonotype has a handful of counts. The V and J genes are TRBV21-1 and TRBJ1-1. TRBV21-1 is a recognized pseudogene. There are 10 residues in the CDR3. The CDR3 sequence is CASSKELAFF. DNA of the CDR3: TGTGCCAGCAGCAAAGAGTTGGCTTTCTTT.

The table lists this clonotype with a few counts. The J gene is TRBJ2-5, the V gene TRBV20-1; TRBD2 agrees at 14 bases. The germline V gene has CDR1 DFQATT and CDR2 SNEGSKA (reference sequence). V lost 6 bases to trimming and J lost 7 bases; unmatched junction nucleotides: 10. The length of the CDR3 is 15 residues. CDR3 sequence: CSAQTSGGAGPTQYF. The CDR3 bases are TGCAGTGCGCAGACTAGCGGGGGGGCTGGGCCGACCCAGTACTTC.

V usage is TRBV4-2 and J usage is TRBJ1-1, with D possibly being TRBD1 (5 bases). Trimming removed 0 bases at V and 1 base at J, with 9 bases between. Germline V gives CDR1 LGHNA, CDR2 YNFKEQ. The CDR3 has 15 amino acids. CDR3 coding DNA: TGTGCCAGCAGCCAAGATCGGACAACGAACACTGAAGCTTTCTTT. Its protein is CASSQDRTTNTEAFF.

This clonotype has only a few counts. V is TRBV10-3 and J is TRBJ1-5, with D tentatively TRBD1 (6 bases). CDR1 and CDR2 (germline): ENHRY, SYGVKD. This CDR3 is 18 amino acids long. V lost 0 bases to trimming and J lost 0 bases, with 15 bases between them. The CDR3 is CAISESDRFAHSNQPQHF. The CDR3 DNA is TGTGCCATCAGTGAGTCGGACAGATTTGCTCATAGCAATCAGCCCCAGCATTTT.

V and J are TRBV29-1 and TRBJ1-2, with D possibly being TRBD1 (5 bases). Germline assignment: CDR1 SQVTM and CDR2 ANQGSEA. The CDR3 loop spans 10 amino acids. CDR3 DNA sequence: TGCTCCGGGGGGGATGGTGGCTACACCTTC. Translating gives CSGGDGGYTF.

The sample holds a few counts of this clonotype. The J gene is TRBJ1-5, the V gene TRBV6-5; no clear D. Trimming removed 5 bases at V and 0 bases at J, with 11 bases between. The germline V gene has CDR1 MNHEY and CDR2 SVGAGI. The CDR3 has 15 residues. The CDR3 sequence is CASSTHPYSNQPQHF. In DNA form, the CDR3 reads TGTGCCAGCAGTACGCATCCTTATAGCAATCAGCCCCAGCATTTT.

The rearrangement uses TRBV12-3 or TRBV12-4 and TRBJ1-6; D not certain. The ends were cut back, 6 bases at V and 9 bases at J, with 12 bases in the middle. CDR3 length: 13 residues. The CDR3 sequence is CASRPEGVSPLHF. The CDR3 DNA reads as TGTGCCAGCAGACCGGAGGGCGTTTCACCCCTCCACTTT.

The genes are TRBV29-1 and TRBJ2-6; D unclear. The CDR3 has 13 residues. Germline CDR1 SQVTM, CDR2 ANQGSEA. Trimming shortened V by 6 bases and J by 2 bases, and 8 bases separated the two germline ends. In DNA, the CDR3 is TGCAGCGTCCGAGGTCCTGGGGCCAACGTCCTGACTTTC. It translates to CSVRGPGANVLTF.

The rearrangement joins TRBV7-6 to TRBJ2-2; no firm D call. Germline V gene sequence: CDR1 SGHVS, CDR2 FNYEAQ. The length of the CDR3 is 15 residues. With 2 bases removed from V and 4 bases from J, the gap between germline ends came to 11 bases. The CDR3 DNA reads as TGTGCCAGCAGCTTATCACACCTCCTCACCGGGGAGCTGTTTTTT. Translated, it gives CASSLSHLLTGELFF.

The V gene is TRBV3-1, the J gene TRBJ1-2, with TRBD1 as a possible D gene (5 bases). Germline CDR1 is LGHDT and CDR2 is YNNKEL (reference sequence). The CDR3 consists of 16 residues. V dropped 3 bases and J dropped 4 bases, with 18 bases sitting between them. CDR3 protein: CASSHPGQGQSYGYTF. CDR3 coding DNA: TGTGCCAGCAGCCACCCCGGGCAGGGTCAATCCTATGGCTACACCTTC.

The rearrangement joins TRBV5-1 to TRBJ2-1, with D unresolved. V lost 1 base and J lost 10, with 9 bases in between. Looked up from germline, CDR1 is SGHRS and CDR2 is YFSETQ. CDR3 length: 12 residues. The CDR3 sequence: CASSLREGEQFF. CDR3 coding DNA: TGCGCCAGCAGCTTGAGGGAAGGCGAGCAGTTCTTC. The variable domain in full, with the rest retrieved from reference TRBV5-1 and TRBJ2-1, is KAGVTQTPRYLIKTRGQQVTLSCSPISGHRSVSWYQQTPGQGLQFLFEYFSETQRNKGNFPGRFSGRQFSNSRSEMNVSTLELGDSALYLCASSLREGEQFFGPGTRLTVL.

The V call is TRBV2, the J call TRBJ2-2, with D possibly matching TRBD1 (5 bases). Germline assignment: CDR1 SNHLY and CDR2 FYNNEI. This CDR3 spans 14 amino acids. The V end lost 3 bases, the J end lost 1 base, and 6 bases lay between the germline ends. Written as DNA, the CDR3 is TGTGCCAGCAGTGAGGGGCGGAACACCGGGGAGCTGTTTTTT. Translation gives CASSEGRNTGELFF.